Each of the 11 T cell receptor beta chains below was sequenced from the same sample in a study of blood T cell repertoires in COVID-19. Profiling relied on immunoSEQ multiplex PCR, and the TCRdb table lists in-frame clones only, not all of them. The table has roughly 99,000 clones, 85% to 90% seen once; the top ten hold about 1.9%. Sequencing used peripheral blood. The receptors originated from a man in his forties or fifties with COVID-19, enrolled during active disease.

Only one count was recorded for this clone. The V call is TRBV6-5, the J call TRBJ1-6; tentatively, D is TRBD1 (5 bases). The V end lost 5 bases, the J end lost 15 bases, and 20 bases lay between the germline ends. The germline CDR1 and CDR2 sequences are MNHEY and SVGAGI. The CDR3 is 14 residues long. The CDR3 DNA reads TGTGCCAGCAGTCCGACAGAGACGGGTTTAGTCCTCCACTTT. It yields the protein CASSPTETGLVLHF.

The chain couples TRBV9 to TRBJ2-2; D is unclear. Trimming stripped 0 bases from V and 6 bases from J, with 9 bases between. This CDR3 spans 14 amino acids. Germline V lookup: CDR1 SGDLS, CDR2 YYNGEE. CDR3 residues: CASSVDGFAGELFF. DNA for the CDR3: TGTGCCAGCAGCGTAGACGGTTTCGCCGGGGAGCTGTTTTTT.

V and J are TRBV24-1 and TRBJ2-3; possibly TRBD1 for D (6 bases). The CDR3 extends over 14 amino acids. V lost 4 bases and J 6 bases, leaving 13 bases between the germline ends. In germline, CDR1 is KGHDR, CDR2 SFDVKD. The CDR3: CATSEDGTRDTQYF. The CDR3 coding sequence is TGTGCCACCAGTGAGGACGGGACAAGGGATACGCAGTATTTT.

The CDR3 sequence is CASSLRQAGTGELFF. The CDR3 DNA follows: TGTGCCAGCAGCCTCAGACAGGCTGGAACCGGGGAGCTGTTTTTT. The chain joins TRBV11-2 to TRBJ2-2; tentative D call: TRBD1 (6 bases). There are 15 residues in the CDR3. Germline CDR1 reads SGHAT; CDR2 reads FQNNGV. V lost 5 bases to trimming and J lost 5 bases, with 15 bases between them. The whole variable domain, remainder taken from reference TRBV11-2 and TRBJ2-2, is EAGVAQSPRYKIIEKRQSVAFWCNPISGHATLYWYQQILGQGPKLLIQFQNNGVVDDSQLPKDRFSAERLKGVDSTLKIQPAKLEDSAVYLCASSLRQAGTGELFFGEGSRLTVL.

The V and J genes are TRBV15 and TRBJ1-5; D uncertain. This CDR3 has 13 amino acids. CDR1 and CDR2 (germline): LNHNV, YYDKDF (reference sequence). V was pared by 2 bases and J by 1 base, with 3 bases between. CDR3 region: CATSRQSNQPQHF. The CDR3 bases are TGTGCCACCAGCAGACAAAGCAATCAGCCCCAGCATTTT.

The rearrangement links TRBV3-1 (or the pseudogene TRBV3-2) to TRBJ2-7, with a weak D call TRBD1 (5 bases). There are 15 residues in the CDR3. The V end lost 1 base, the J end lost 2 bases, and 12 bases lay between the germline ends. Germline CDR1 is LGHDT and CDR2 is YNNKEL (reference sequence). The CDR3 loop reads CASSQGRKGPYEQYF. The CDR3 DNA reads as TGTGCCAGCAGCCAAGGAAGGAAGGGGCCCTACGAGCAGTACTTC.

The chain uses TRBV27 and TRBJ1-1; D is unresolved. Deletions cut 6 bases from V and 4 bases from J, with 12 bases between. The germline gives CDR1 MNHEY, CDR2 SMNVEV (reference sequence). This CDR3 has 13 amino acids. CDR3 sequence reads: CASRPQMSTEAFF. The CDR3 bases are TGTGCCAGCAGACCACAGATGAGCACTGAAGCTTTCTTT.

This clone was seen once. J is TRBJ1-5 and V is TRBV28; tentatively, D is TRBD1 (6 bases). V dropped 6 bases and J dropped 0 bases, with 12 bases sitting between them. This CDR3 has 15 residues. The germline CDR1 and CDR2 sequences are MDHEN and SYDVKM. In DNA form, the CDR3 reads TGTGCCAGCAGCCAGGGGACCGTTAGCAATCAGCCCCAGCATTTT. Protein product: CASSQGTVSNQPQHF.

This chain connects TRBV7-9 to TRBJ1-2, with 10 bases fitting TRBD1. Germline values: CDR1 SEHNR, CDR2 FQNEAQ (reference sequence). V dropped 5 bases and J dropped 4; count of bases not matched to a gene: 1. This CDR3 contains 13 residues. The CDR3 loop reads CASSGTGVYGYTF. In nucleotides, the CDR3 is TGTGCCAGCAGCGGGACAGGGGTCTATGGCTACACCTTC.

This chain joins TRBV9 and TRBJ1-2; D is unclear. Germline V gene data show CDR1 as SGDLS and CDR2 as YYNGEE. V was pared by 0 bases and J by 7 bases, with 10 bases between. The CDR3 length is 13 residues. The CDR3 coding sequence is TGTGCCAGCAGCGTAGGGGAGGCGGCTGGCTACACCTTC. Its protein product is CASSVGEAAGYTF.

The V call is TRBV4-1, the J call TRBJ2-7; 8 nucleotides agree with TRBD1. CDR1 MGHRA and CDR2 YSYEKL come from the germline V gene. The J segment lost 2 bases and the V segment lost 1 base, leaving 4 bases of the junction unmatched. The CDR3 length is 15 residues. The CDR3 region is CASSQAGTGTYEQYF. The CDR3 DNA sequence: TGCGCCAGCAGCCAAGCCGGGACAGGAACCTACGAGCAGTACTTC.